The 7 T cell receptor beta chains reported below all come from one sample, sequenced in a study of CD8+CD57+ T cells in acquired aplastic anemia. For sequencing, patients were chosen who had shown expansion of CD8+CD57+ cells by flow cytometry. Genomic DNA templated the TCR beta VDJ and CDR3 profiling. TCRdb reanalysed the reads using MiXCR and keeps one entry per CDR3 protein. The sample holds about 160,000 distinct CDR3 sequences, over 40% seen once. Sequencing used sorted CD4+, CD8+, or CD8+CD57+ T cells (not recorded which) from PBMCs. These receptors were obtained from a human donor with aplastic anemia.

The DNA of the CDR3 is TGTGCCAGTAGGGCCCCAGGACAGGGGTATGGCTACACCTTC. This sequence encodes CASRAPGQGYGYTF. This chain joins TRBV19 and TRBJ1-2; 9 bases are a match to TRBD1. Germline CDR1 and CDR2: LNHDA and SQIVND (reference sequence). CDR3 length: 14 amino acids. Unmatched junction bases numbered 7, after V lost 6 bases and J lost 5 bases.

This clonotype was observed at least ten times. CDR3 sequence (DNA): TGTGCCAGCAGTCGGGACAGAAGCACCGGGGAGCTGTTTTTT. It codes for CASSRDRSTGELFF. The rearrangement uses TRBV7-9 and TRBJ2-2, with 7 bases matching TRBD1. Germline V gene sequence: CDR1 SEHNR, CDR2 FQNEAQ (reference sequence). V lost 6 bases, J lost 4 bases, and 5 bases stayed unmatched. The CDR3 length is 14 residues. The complete variable domain, with remaining parts taken from reference TRBV7-9 and TRBJ2-2, reads DTGVSQNPRHKITKRGQNVTFRCDPISEHNRLYWYRQTLGQGPEFLTYFQNEAQLEKSRLLSDRFSAERPKGSFSTLEIQRTEQGDSAMYLCASSRDRSTGELFFGEGSRLTVL.

This clonotype appeared many times. J is TRBJ2-5 and V is TRBV2; 10 nucleotides align to TRBD1. This CDR3 region has 13 residues. The germline V gene encodes CDR1 SNHLY and CDR2 FYNNEI. The junction had 10 bases not matched to a gene; V was cut back by 8 bases and J by 10 bases. The CDR3 loop reads CASETGTGVSQYF. CDR3 coding DNA: TGTGCCAGCGAGACCGGGACAGGGGTGAGCCAGTACTTC.

This chain connects TRBV9 to TRBJ2-1; 11 bases fit TRBD2. The germline gives CDR1 SGDLS, CDR2 YYNGEE. V gave up 3 bases and J gave up 8 bases; unmatched junction bases: 7. This CDR3 contains 15 residues. CDR3 bases: TGTGCCAGCAGCGATATAGCGGGGGGGTTTGATGAGCAGTTCTTC. It yields the protein CASSDIAGGFDEQFF.

This chain links TRBV12-3 or TRBV12-4 with TRBJ2-3; 15 nucleotides align to TRBD2. This CDR3 region has 16 residues. The J segment lost 5 bases and the V segment lost 3 bases, leaving 3 bases of the junction unmatched. The CDR3, as DNA: TGTGCCAGCAGTTTGGGACTAGCGGGGGGCGTAGATACGCAGTATTTT. The encoded protein is CASSLGLAGGVDTQYF.

In its sample, this clonotype was seen many times. This chain connects TRBV15 to TRBJ2-4; D remains unclear. The V gene lost 3 bases and the J gene lost 0 bases, with 12 bases spanning the gap. This CDR3 is built from 16 residues. CDR1 and CDR2 (germline): LNHNV, YYDKDF (reference sequence). In nucleotides, the CDR3 is TGTGCCACCAGCAGTCGCCGAGACATAGCCAAAAACATTCAGTACTTC. Translating it yields CATSSRRDIAKNIQYF.

The rearrangement uses TRBV19 and TRBJ1-2, with D possibly matching TRBD1 (6 bases). Germline V CDR1 and CDR2: LNHDA, SQIVND (reference sequence). V was shortened by 10 bases and J by 8 bases, with 20 bases between the two germline ends. The CDR3 consists of 13 residues. In nucleotides, the CDR3 is TGTGCCACCAAGGAAGGGACACTCCTCGGCTACACCTTC. Residues: CATKEGTLLGYTF.